This is a list of T cell receptor beta chains from one sample in a study of human T cells and chemical hapten exposure. TCRdb re-analysed the RACE reads in MiXCR, keeping a single row per CDR3 protein. This sample yields some 84,000 distinct CDR3 sequences, of which more than 10% are seen a single time; around 3.7% belongs to the top ten. The material sequenced was whole blood, taken in connection with sensitization to the hapten diphenylcyclopropenone (DPC). The receptors come from a woman in her forties or fifties with alopecia areata. Some clones in this sample may be carry-over from other donors' samples. The CDR3 runs from the conserved cysteine through the conserved F or W. The D gene is left open where the match is weak. Some rows mark clone size as missing; the rest say once, few, many or name a class of expanded clone.

V gene: TRBV20-1; CDR3 length: 14; J gene: TRBJ2-2; clone size: many; D gene: TRBD1; CDR3 DNA: TGCAGTGCACGGCCGGGACAGGGGAGAGGGGAGCTGTTTTTT; CDR3 protein: CSARPGQGRGELFF
V gene: TRBV5-1; CDR3 length: 14; J gene: TRBJ2-1; clone size: .; D gene: .; CDR3 DNA: TGCGCCAGCAGCTTGGAGGGCGGTAAAAATGAGCAGTTCTTC; CDR3 protein: CASSLEGGKNEQFF
V gene: TRBV12-3/TRBV12-4; CDR3 length: 18; J gene: TRBJ2-1; clone size: many; D gene: TRBD2; CDR3 DNA: TGTGCCAGCAGTTCCCGGACTAGCGGGAGGGGTACCTACAATGAGCAGTTCTTC; CDR3 protein: CASSSRTSGRGTYNEQFF
V gene: TRBV9; CDR3 length: 18; J gene: TRBJ2-7; clone size: many; D gene: TRBD2; CDR3 DNA: TGTGCCAGCAGCGTAGAGTCCCTCCCTAGCGGGAGGGCCTACGAGCAGTACTTC; CDR3 protein: CASSVESLPSGRAYEQYF
V gene: TRBV6-5; CDR3 length: 14; J gene: TRBJ1-4; clone size: few; D gene: TRBD1; CDR3 DNA: TGTGCCAGCAGCCGGGGACAGGGTAATGAAAAACTGTTTTTT; CDR3 protein: CASSRGQGNEKLFF
V gene: TRBV12-3/TRBV12-4; CDR3 length: 14; J gene: TRBJ2-7; clone size: few; D gene: .; CDR3 DNA: TGTGCCAGCAGTCAACAGGGATCATCCTACGAGCAGTACTTC; CDR3 protein: CASSQQGSSYEQYF
V gene: TRBV20-1; CDR3 length: 16; J gene: TRBJ2-4; clone size: many; D gene: TRBD2; CDR3 DNA: TGCAGTGCTAGATCCCCTAGCGGGAGTGCCAAAAACATTCAGTACTTC; CDR3 protein: CSARSPSGSAKNIQYF
V gene: TRBV6-1; CDR3 length: 14; J gene: TRBJ2-7; clone size: many; D gene: .; CDR3 DNA: TGTGCCACTAGCCCCGGGACGACTAGGCGGGAGCAGTACTTC; CDR3 protein: CATSPGTTRREQYF
V gene: TRBV6-1; CDR3 length: 14; J gene: TRBJ2-3; clone size: few; D gene: TRBD2; CDR3 DNA: TGTGCCAGCACTAGCGGGAGAAGGGCAGATACGCAGTATTTT; CDR3 protein: CASTSGRRADTQYF
V gene: TRBV18; CDR3 length: 13; J gene: TRBJ1-5; clone size: many; D gene: .; CDR3 DNA: TGTGCCAGCTCACCGGGCGTCAATCAGCCCCAGCATTTT; CDR3 protein: CASSPGVNQPQHF
V gene: TRBV29-1; CDR3 length: 13; J gene: TRBJ2-5; clone size: .; D gene: TRBD1; CDR3 DNA: TGCAGCGTTGAACACAGGGGGCGAGAGACCCAGTACTTC; CDR3 protein: CSVEHRGRETQYF
V gene: TRBV19; CDR3 length: 12; J gene: TRBJ1-1; clone size: many; D gene: .; CDR3 DNA: TGTGCCAGTTACAGGGACTACACTGAAGCTTTCTTT; CDR3 protein: CASYRDYTEAFF
V gene: TRBV12-3/TRBV12-4; CDR3 length: 17; J gene: TRBJ2-5; clone size: .; D gene: .; CDR3 DNA: TGTGCCAGCAGTCATGGGACACATACCGCTAACCAAGAGACCCAGTACTTC; CDR3 protein: CASSHGTHTANQETQYF
V gene: TRBV20-1; CDR3 length: 15; J gene: TRBJ2-3; clone size: few; D gene: .; CDR3 DNA: TGCAGTGCTAGTCGATCGAGGGGTAGCACAGATACGCAGTATTTT; CDR3 protein: CSASRSRGSTDTQYF
V gene: TRBV6-2/TRBV6-3; CDR3 length: 16; J gene: TRBJ2-4; clone size: .; D gene: TRBD2; CDR3 DNA: TGTGCCAGCAGTTACTCACCGGGACTAGCGGATGACATTCAGTACTTC; CDR3 protein: CASSYSPGLADDIQYF
V gene: TRBV7-2; CDR3 length: 15; J gene: TRBJ1-5; clone size: many; D gene: .; CDR3 DNA: TGTGCCAGCAGCCTCACCGCGGGGAGCAATCAGCCCCAGCATTTT; CDR3 protein: CASSLTAGSNQPQHF
V gene: TRBV7-6; CDR3 length: 16; J gene: TRBJ2-7; clone size: .; D gene: TRBD2; CDR3 DNA: TGTGCCAGCAGCTCCGAACTAGCGGGAGGCCCTTACGAGCAGTACTTC; CDR3 protein: CASSSELAGGPYEQYF
V gene: TRBV4-3; CDR3 length: 15; J gene: TRBJ2-7; clone size: many; D gene: .; CDR3 DNA: TGCGCCAGCAGCCAAGATGGACGGCGGGGCTACGAGCAGTACTTC; CDR3 protein: CASSQDGRRGYEQYF